What follows is one T cell receptor beta chain and its context. The antigen is not known. Researchers ran the PCR with 60 Vbeta and 13 Jbeta primers. TCRdb's table, derived via immunoSEQ multiplex PCR, lists solely in-frame clones and lacks some. The sample consists of around 130,000 clones, roughly 80% of them appearing once. The data are from a study of cytomegalovirus exposure and HLA in healthy donors. Study-level findings and limits: Common viral pathogens (according to a later analysis) appeared linked to several of the most significant clusters. Among TCR beta chains, those listed as cytomegalovirus-associated numbered some 170. Trimming of TCR beta V- and J-genes showed a link, identified in a later analysis, to a missense DCLRE1C variant. A likely sequencing artifact accounted for one observed cluster of highly shared sequence variants.

The CDR3 covers 16 residues. From germline, CDR1 is MNHNS and CDR2 SASEGT. Trimming took 4 bases from V and 2 from J, leaving 17 bases between them. The chain has TRBV6-1 and TRBJ1-2, with D perhaps TRBD1 (6 bases). Sequenced: PBMCs. The origin of this receptor is a woman aged 40 to 50 in good health and CMV-seronegative. CDR3 nucleotide sequence: TGTGCCAGCAGTGCGGGGGGGCGCCAAGGGAACTATGGCTACACCTTC. This codes for CASSAGGRQGNYGYTF.